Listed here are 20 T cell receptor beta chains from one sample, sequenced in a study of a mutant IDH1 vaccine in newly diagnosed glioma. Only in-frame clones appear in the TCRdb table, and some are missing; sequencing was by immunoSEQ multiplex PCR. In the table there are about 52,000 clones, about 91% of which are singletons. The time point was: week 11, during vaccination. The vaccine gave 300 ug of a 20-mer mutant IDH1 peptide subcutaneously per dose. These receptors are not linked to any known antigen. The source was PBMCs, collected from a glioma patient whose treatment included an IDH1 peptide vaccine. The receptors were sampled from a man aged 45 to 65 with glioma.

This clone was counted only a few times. This CDR3 reads CAISEFPNRYEQYF. DNA for the CDR3: TGTGCCATCAGTGAGTTTCCCAACCGGTACGAGCAGTACTTC. J is TRBJ2-7 and V is TRBV10-3; unclear D gene. Germline CDR1 reads ENHRY; CDR2 reads SYGVKD. Trimming cost V 1 base and J 4 bases, with 11 bases left between them. The CDR3 is made up of 14 amino acids.

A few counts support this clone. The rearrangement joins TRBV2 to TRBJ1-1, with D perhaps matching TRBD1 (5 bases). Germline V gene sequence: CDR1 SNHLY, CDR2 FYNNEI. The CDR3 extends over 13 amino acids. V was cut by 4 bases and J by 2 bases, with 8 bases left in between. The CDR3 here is CASSGRDNTEAFF. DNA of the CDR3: TGTGCCAGCAGTGGACGGGACAACACTGAAGCTTTCTTT.

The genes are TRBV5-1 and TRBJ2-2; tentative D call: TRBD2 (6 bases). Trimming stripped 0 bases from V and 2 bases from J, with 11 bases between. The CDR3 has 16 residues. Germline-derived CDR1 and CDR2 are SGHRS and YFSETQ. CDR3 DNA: TGCGCCAGCAGCTTGGCCGGGACTGGCAACACCGGGGAGCTGTTTTTT. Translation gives CASSLAGTGNTGELFF. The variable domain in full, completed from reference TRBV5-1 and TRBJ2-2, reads KAGVTQTPRYLIKTRGQQVTLSCSPISGHRSVSWYQQTPGQGLQFLFEYFSETQRNKGNFPGRFSGRQFSNSRSEMNVSTLELGDSALYLCASSLAGTGNTGELFFGEGSRLTVL.

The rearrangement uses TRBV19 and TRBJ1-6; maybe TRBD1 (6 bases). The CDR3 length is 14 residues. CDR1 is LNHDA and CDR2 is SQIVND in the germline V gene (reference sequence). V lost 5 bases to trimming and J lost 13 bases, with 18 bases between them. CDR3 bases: TGTGCCAGTAGTCAAGGACAGAAACAAGCCCCCCTCCACTTT. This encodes CASSQGQKQAPLHF.

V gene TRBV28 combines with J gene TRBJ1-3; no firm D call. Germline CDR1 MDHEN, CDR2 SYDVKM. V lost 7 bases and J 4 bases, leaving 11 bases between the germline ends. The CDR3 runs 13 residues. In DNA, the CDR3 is TGTGCCAGCACCGCCCCGGCGGGAAACACCATATATTTT. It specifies CASTAPAGNTIYF.

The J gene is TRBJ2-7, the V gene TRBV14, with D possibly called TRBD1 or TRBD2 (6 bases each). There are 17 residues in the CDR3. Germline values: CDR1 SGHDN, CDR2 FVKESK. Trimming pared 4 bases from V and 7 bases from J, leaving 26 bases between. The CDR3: CASSPRDTAFAYLEQYF. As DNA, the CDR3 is TGTGCCAGCAGCCCGCGGGACACAGCTTTTGCCTATCTGGAGCAGTACTTC.

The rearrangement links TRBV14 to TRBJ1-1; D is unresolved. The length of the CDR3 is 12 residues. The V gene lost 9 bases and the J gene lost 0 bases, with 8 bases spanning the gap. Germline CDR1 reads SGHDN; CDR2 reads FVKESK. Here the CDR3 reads CASRLLNTEAFF. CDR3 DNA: TGTGCCAGTAGGCTATTGAACACTGAAGCTTTCTTT.

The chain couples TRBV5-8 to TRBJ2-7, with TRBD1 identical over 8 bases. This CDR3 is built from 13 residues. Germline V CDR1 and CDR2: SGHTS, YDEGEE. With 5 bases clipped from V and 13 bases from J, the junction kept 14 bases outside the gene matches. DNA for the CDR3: TGTGCCAGCAGGCCGTGGGACAGGCGAGAAACATACTTC. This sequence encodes CASRPWDRRETYF.

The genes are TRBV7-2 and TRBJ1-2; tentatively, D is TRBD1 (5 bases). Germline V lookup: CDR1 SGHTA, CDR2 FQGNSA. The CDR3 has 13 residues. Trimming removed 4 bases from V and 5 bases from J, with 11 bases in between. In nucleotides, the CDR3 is TGTGCCAGCAGCTCTACGACAGCATATGGCTACACCTTC. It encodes CASSSTTAYGYTF. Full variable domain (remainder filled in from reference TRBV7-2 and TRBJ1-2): GAGVSQSPSNKVTEKGKDVELRCDPISGHTALYWYRQSLGQGLEFLIYFQGNSAPDKSGLPSDRFSAERTGGSVSTLTIQRTQQEDSAVYLCASSSTTAYGYTFGSGTRLTVV.

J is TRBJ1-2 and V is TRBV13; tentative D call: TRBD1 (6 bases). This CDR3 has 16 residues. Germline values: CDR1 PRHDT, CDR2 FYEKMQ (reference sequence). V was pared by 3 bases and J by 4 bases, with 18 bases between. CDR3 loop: CASSFRQAGSPYGYTF. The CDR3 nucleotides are TGTGCCAGCAGCTTCCGACAGGCCGGGAGCCCCTATGGCTACACCTTC.

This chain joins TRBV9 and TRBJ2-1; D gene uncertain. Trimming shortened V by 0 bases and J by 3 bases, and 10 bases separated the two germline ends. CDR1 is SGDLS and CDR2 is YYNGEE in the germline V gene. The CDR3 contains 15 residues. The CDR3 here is CASSVAAGFYNEQFF. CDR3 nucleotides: TGTGCCAGCAGCGTAGCTGCCGGGTTCTACAATGAGCAGTTCTTC.

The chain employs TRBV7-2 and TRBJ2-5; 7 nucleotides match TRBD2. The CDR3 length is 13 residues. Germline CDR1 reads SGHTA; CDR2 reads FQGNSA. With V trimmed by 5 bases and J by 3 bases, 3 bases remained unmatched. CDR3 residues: CASSRGTKETQYF. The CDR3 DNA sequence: TGTGCCAGCAGCCGAGGGACTAAAGAGACCCAGTACTTC.

The CDR3, as DNA: TGTGCCAGCAGCTTAGACAGGTTGGCTTCCTACGAGCAGTACTTC. Amino acid sequence: CASSLDRLASYEQYF. The chain is built from TRBV7-2 and TRBJ2-7; maybe TRBD1 (5 bases). The CDR3 runs to 15 residues. The germline V gene has CDR1 SGHTA and CDR2 FQGNSA. Trimming cost V 1 base and J 1 base, with 11 bases left between them.

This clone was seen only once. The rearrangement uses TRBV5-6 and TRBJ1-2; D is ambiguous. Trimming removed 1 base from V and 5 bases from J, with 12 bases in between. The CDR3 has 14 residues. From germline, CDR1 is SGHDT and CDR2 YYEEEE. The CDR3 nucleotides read TGTGCCAGCAGCTTGTACCTGAGTCGGTATGGCTACACCTTC. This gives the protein CASSLYLSRYGYTF.

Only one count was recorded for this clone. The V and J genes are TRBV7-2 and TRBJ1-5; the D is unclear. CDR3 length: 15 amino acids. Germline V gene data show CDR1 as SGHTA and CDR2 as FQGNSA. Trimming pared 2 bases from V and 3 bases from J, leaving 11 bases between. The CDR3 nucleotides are TGTGCCAGCAGCTTAACTCGGGGAGACAATCAGCCCCAGCATTTT. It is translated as CASSLTRGDNQPQHF.

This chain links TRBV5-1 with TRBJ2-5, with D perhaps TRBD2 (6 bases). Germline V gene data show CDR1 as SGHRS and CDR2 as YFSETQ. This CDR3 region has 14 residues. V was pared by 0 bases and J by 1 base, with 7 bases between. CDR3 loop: CASSLGGAQETQYF. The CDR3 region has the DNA TGCGCCAGCAGCTTGGGCGGGGCCCAAGAGACCCAGTACTTC. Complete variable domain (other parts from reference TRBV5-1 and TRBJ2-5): KAGVTQTPRYLIKTRGQQVTLSCSPISGHRSVSWYQQTPGQGLQFLFEYFSETQRNKGNFPGRFSGRQFSNSRSEMNVSTLELGDSALYLCASSLGGAQETQYFGPGTRLLVL.

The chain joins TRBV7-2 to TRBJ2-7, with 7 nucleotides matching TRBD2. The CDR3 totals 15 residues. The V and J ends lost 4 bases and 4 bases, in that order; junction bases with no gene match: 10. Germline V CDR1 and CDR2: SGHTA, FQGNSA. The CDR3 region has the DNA TGTGCCAGCAGCTCCGCCGTAGGACTAGTTTACGAGCAGTACTTC. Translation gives CASSSAVGLVYEQYF.

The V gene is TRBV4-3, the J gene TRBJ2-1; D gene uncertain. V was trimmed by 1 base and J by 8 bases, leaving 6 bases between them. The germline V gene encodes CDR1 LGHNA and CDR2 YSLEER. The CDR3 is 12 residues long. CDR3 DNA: TGCGCCAGCAGCCAAGTAAGGGATGAGCAGTTCTTC. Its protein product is CASSQVRDEQFF.

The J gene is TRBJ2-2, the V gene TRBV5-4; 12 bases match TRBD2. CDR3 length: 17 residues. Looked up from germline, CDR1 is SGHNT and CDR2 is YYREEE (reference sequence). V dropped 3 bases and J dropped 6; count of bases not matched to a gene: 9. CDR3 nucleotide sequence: TGTGCCAGCAGCTCAAGATCTAGCGGGGGGGCCCCCGGGGAGCTGTTTTTT. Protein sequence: CASSSRSSGGAPGELFF.

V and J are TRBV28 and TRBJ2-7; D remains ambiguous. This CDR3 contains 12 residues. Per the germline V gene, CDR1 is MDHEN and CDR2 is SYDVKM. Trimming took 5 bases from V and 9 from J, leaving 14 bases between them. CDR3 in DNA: TGTGCCAGCAGTATAGGGTATAATGGGCAGTACTTC. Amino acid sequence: CASSIGYNGQYF.